Reported below is one TCR beta chain. This record comes from a study of blood T cell repertoires in COVID-19. Study context: Collection of acute and convalescent COVID-19 samples took place in the United States, Italy and Spain. Nucleic acid was either cDNA or gDNA, and it came from T cells, B-cell-depleted T cells, or PBMCs.

Using immunoSEQ multiplex PCR, the repertoire was profiled, and TCRdb retains in-frame clones only, with some absent. Of about 290,000 clones listed, around four fifths are singletons. The CDR3 has 15 amino acids. Germline CDR1 reads SNHLY; CDR2 reads FYNNEI. Trimming shortened V by 4 bases and J by 3 bases, and 13 bases separated the two germline ends. The source of this sequence is a woman between 45 and 60 years old with active or convalescent COVID-19. The J gene is TRBJ2-1, the V gene TRBV2; tentatively, D is TRBD1 (6 bases). The sample comprised peripheral blood. The CDR3 DNA reads as TGTGCCAGCAGTGTTGGGGGCGGAGGCTACAATGAGCAGTTCTTC. Amino acids: CASSVGGGGYNEQFF.